Below, 21 T cell receptor beta chains from the same sample are listed, as sequenced in a study of human T cells and chemical hapten exposure. Sequencing started from total RNA isolated from unfractionated whole blood. The library put unique molecular identifiers onto individual cDNA molecules. TCRdb re-analysed the reads in MiXCR, keeping a single row per CDR3 protein. Of 530 or so distinct CDR3 sequences in the sample, roughly 96% were seen once. Sequencing was performed on whole blood. The receptors shown here come from a human donor who had alopecia or was a healthy volunteer (not recorded which). Some clones in this sample may be carry-over from other donors' samples. This table probably holds off-target reads from a library built for another chain.

The chain has TRBV9 and TRBJ2-6, with D possibly being TRBD1 or TRBD2 (6 bases each). V lost 4 bases to trimming and J lost 4 bases, with 15 bases between them. The CDR3 totals 16 residues. Germline V gene data show CDR1 as SGDLS and CDR2 as YYNGEE. DNA for the CDR3: TGTGCCAGCAGCCCAGGTGGGGGGCCCGGGGCCAACGTCCTGACTTTC. As protein: CASSPGGGPGANVLTF.

This chain connects TRBV7-2 to TRBJ2-6; D gene unclear. The CDR3 runs to 14 residues. The V gene's germline CDR1 is SGHTA and CDR2 FQGNSA. V gave up 1 base and J gave up 3 bases, with 4 bases separating them. The CDR3 region has the DNA TGTGCCAGCAGCTTAGGGTTTGGGGCCAACGTCCTGACTTTC. Its protein product is CASSLGFGANVLTF.

The chain combines TRBV6-5 with TRBJ1-2; possibly TRBD1 for D (5 bases). With 6 bases removed from V and 0 bases from J, the gap between germline ends came to 29 bases. The germline V gene has CDR1 MNHEY and CDR2 SVGAGI. This CDR3 comprises 20 residues. Written as DNA, the CDR3 is TGTGCCAGCAGCGGACTCTCCGGGACGCCAAAGGGTTTAGCTAACTATGGCTACACCTTC. Translating it yields CASSGLSGTPKGLANYGYTF.

The gene calls are TRBV30 and TRBJ2-1; D not resolved. The CDR3 extends over 8 amino acids. Germline assignment: CDR1 GTSNPN and CDR2 SVGIG (reference sequence). Trimming took off 4 bases at V and 8 bases at J, with 0 bases between the two ends. The CDR3 reads CAWNEQFF. In nucleotides, the CDR3 is TGTGCCTGGAATGAGCAGTTCTTC.

The V call is TRBV28, the J call TRBJ2-3; 13 bases are shared with TRBD2. This CDR3 has 16 residues. Trimming took 4 bases from V and 4 from J; bases not matched to a gene: 5. Germline V gene lookup returns CDR1 MDHEN and CDR2 SYDVKM. The CDR3 reads CASSSNGLAGADTQYF. The DNA of the CDR3 is TGTGCCAGCAGTTCAAATGGACTAGCGGGAGCAGATACGCAGTATTTT. The whole variable domain, filled in from reference TRBV28 and TRBJ2-3, reads DVKVTQSSRYLVKRTGEKVFLECVQDMDHENMFWYRQDPGLGLRLIYFSYDVKMKEKGDIPEGYSVSREKKERFSLILESASTNQTSMYLCASSSNGLAGADTQYFGPGTRLTVL.

This sequence joins TRBV6-5 and TRBJ2-3; D remains ambiguous. Trimming took off 9 bases at V and 6 bases at J, with 13 bases between the two ends. Per germline, CDR1 MNHEY and CDR2 SVGAGI. The CDR3 has 12 amino acids. CDR3 sequence reads: CASRDVGDTQYF. The CDR3 DNA reads TGTGCCAGTCGCGACGTGGGCGATACGCAGTATTTT.

The chain joins TRBV28 to TRBJ1-2, with D possibly TRBD1 on 6 matching bases. The germline V and J ends were trimmed by 2 bases and 8 bases, with 12 bases remaining between them. The CDR3 consists of 13 residues. Germline-derived CDR1 and CDR2 are MDHEN and SYDVKM. CDR3 in DNA: TGTGCCAGCAGTTTAGCAGGGGATGTAGGCTACACCTTC. It yields the protein CASSLAGDVGYTF.

The chain has TRBV29-1 and TRBJ1-2; 9 bases map to TRBD1. V trimming: 4 bases; J trimming: 7 bases; junction bases outside the gene matches: 4. Germline V gene sequence: CDR1 SQVTM, CDR2 ANQGSEA. The length of the CDR3 is 12 residues. The CDR3 loop is CSVGGQGSGYTF. DNA of the CDR3: TGCAGCGTTGGCGGACAGGGGTCTGGCTACACCTTC.

This chain connects TRBV6-9 to TRBJ1-3; D gene ambiguous. Germline V gene sequence: CDR1 MNHGY, CDR2 SVAAGI. The V end was cut by 11 bases, the J end by 2 bases, with 13 bases between. CDR3 length: 13 residues. The CDR3 sequence is CAAGGNTGNTIYF. For the CDR3, the DNA is TGTGCCGCCGGAGGGAATACTGGAAACACCATATATTTT.

In its sample, this clonotype is hyperexpanded. The V and J genes are TRBV28 and TRBJ2-7; D unclear. Trimming left V 10 bases short and J 4 bases short, with 11 bases between. CDR3 size: 11 residues. The V gene's germline CDR1 is MDHEN and CDR2 SYDVKM. This CDR3 reads CATYGRYEQYF. For the CDR3, the DNA is TGTGCCACCTATGGGCGGTACGAGCAGTACTTC.

V gene TRBV6-5 combines with J gene TRBJ2-7, with D possibly matching TRBD2 (5 bases). The CDR3 length is 11 residues. Germline CDR1 reads MNHEY; CDR2 reads SVGAGI. V was cut by 6 bases and J by 6 bases, with 9 bases left in between. The DNA of the CDR3 is TGTGCCAGCAGATACGGAGGCGAGCAGTACTTC. As protein: CASRYGGEQYF.

The genes are TRBV5-1 and TRBJ2-3, with D perhaps TRBD2 (6 bases). V lost 0 bases and J 3 bases, leaving 8 bases between the germline ends. Per germline, CDR1 SGHRS and CDR2 YFSETQ. The CDR3 contains 14 residues. CDR3 amino acids: CASSLAGATDTQYF. The CDR3 coding sequence is TGCGCCAGCAGCTTGGCGGGAGCAACAGATACGCAGTATTTT.

The chain employs TRBV7-2 and TRBJ1-5; no definite D call. CDR3 length: 15 amino acids. Trimming shortened V by 6 bases and J by 5 bases, and 17 bases separated the two germline ends. The germline V gene has CDR1 SGHTA and CDR2 FQGNSA. CDR3 in DNA: TGTGCCAGCAGTTACAGCCGGACCCGTGATCAGCCCCAGCATTTT. Its translation is CASSYSRTRDQPQHF.

In DNA form, the CDR3 reads TGTGCCAGCAGTTACTCGGTCAATCAGCCCCAGCATTTT. Protein: CASSYSVNQPQHF. The rearrangement links TRBV6-5 to TRBJ1-5; no reliable D call. The CDR3 sequence is 13 residues long. The germline V gene encodes CDR1 MNHEY and CDR2 SVGAGI. Trimming removed 0 bases at V and 3 bases at J, with 3 bases between.

The chain combines TRBV20-1 with TRBJ2-6; no clear D gene. Trimming pared 0 bases from V and 0 bases from J, leaving 6 bases between. Per the germline V gene, CDR1 is DFQATT and CDR2 is SNEGSKA (reference sequence). This CDR3 spans 15 amino acids. The CDR3 sequence: CSARDRNSGANVLTF. The CDR3 coding sequence is TGCAGTGCTAGAGATCGGAACTCTGGGGCCAACGTCCTGACTTTC.

This chain's CDR3 is CASSLKTSGSLKTQYF. DNA of the CDR3: TGTGCCAGCAGTTTAAAGACTAGCGGGAGTCTGAAGACCCAGTACTTC. The V call is TRBV28, the J call TRBJ2-5; 12 bases fit TRBD2. The CDR3 is made up of 16 amino acids. Germline V gene lookup returns CDR1 MDHEN and CDR2 SYDVKM. Trimming cost V 2 bases and J 6 bases; bases outside gene matches: 7.

V is TRBV29-1 and J is TRBJ1-1; TRBD1 might be the D (5 bases). V was clipped by 5 bases and J by 5 bases, with 12 bases between them. CDR1 and CDR2 (germline): SQVTM, ANQGSEA. The CDR3 length is 12 residues. CDR3 bases: TGCAGCGTTCCGGACACCGGAACTGAAGCTTTCTTT. Translated, it gives CSVPDTGTEAFF.

This clonotype was detected only once. The V and J genes are TRBV6-6 and TRBJ2-1, with TRBD2 matching 12 bases. Unmatched junction bases numbered 7, after V lost 2 bases and J lost 5 bases. Per the germline V gene, CDR1 is MNHNY and CDR2 is SVGAGI (reference sequence). This CDR3 is 17 amino acids long. As DNA, the CDR3 is TGTGCCAGCAGTTACGGTGGACTAGCGGGACCGAACAATGAGCAGTTCTTC. Translating it yields CASSYGGLAGPNNEQFF.

The CDR3 region is CSGLYLGTEAFF. CDR3 nucleotides: TGCAGTGGCCTCTATCTGGGCACTGAAGCTTTCTTT. The chain carries TRBV20-1 and TRBJ1-1; D remains unclear. Trimming pared 7 bases from V and 4 bases from J, leaving 13 bases between. Germline V CDR1 and CDR2: DFQATT, SNEGSKA (reference sequence). The CDR3 has 12 residues.

The genes are TRBV7-2 and TRBJ2-1; 14 positions agree with TRBD2. The CDR3 contains 16 residues. V lost 5 bases, J lost 8 bases, and 8 bases stayed unmatched. Germline V gene lookup returns CDR1 SGHTA and CDR2 FQGNSA. Here the CDR3 DNA reads TGTGCCAGCAGCCAAGGACTAGCGGGAGGTTTGGATGAGCAGTTCTTC. Amino acids: CASSQGLAGGLDEQFF.

In DNA form, the CDR3 reads TGTGCCAGCAGTTTAGTCGGGACAACAGATACGCAGTATTTT. Its translation: CASSLVGTTDTQYF. This sequence joins TRBV12-3 or TRBV12-4 and TRBJ2-3; perhaps TRBD1 as D (6 bases). Trimming removed 1 base at V and 3 bases at J, with 8 bases between. There are 14 residues in the CDR3.